Shown below are 16 T cell receptor beta chains from a single sample sequenced in a study of T cells in Graves' hyperthyroidism and ophthalmopathy. Amplification yielded TCR beta CDR3 regions, with RNA transcripts as the source. RT-PCR in the first round (using the HTBI primer set) targeted the TCR CDR3. TCRdb analysed the multiplex PCR reads with MiXCR anew, one entry per CDR3 protein. The sample contains 550,000 to 600,000 distinct CDR3 sequences, about 43% of which appear only once. Input material: peripheral blood or thyroid tissue (not recorded which). Every receptor here comes from an adult woman with Graves' disease, either hyperthyroidism or ophthalmopathy (not recorded which).

This clonotype was counted many times. This rearrangement joins TRBV5-1 to TRBJ2-7, with D perhaps matching TRBD2 (5 bases). The CDR3 loop spans 14 amino acids. In germline, CDR1 is SGHRS, CDR2 YFSETQ. V lost 0 bases to trimming and J lost 1 base, with 8 bases between them. The CDR3 protein is CASSLVGLSYEQYF. The CDR3 nucleotides read TGCGCCAGCAGCTTGGTCGGACTTTCCTACGAGCAGTACTTC.

This clonotype was detected once. The V and J genes are TRBV7-2 and TRBJ2-5; D gene ambiguous. Germline CDR1 SGHTA, CDR2 FQGNSA. This CDR3 has 14 residues. The V gene lost 3 bases and the J gene lost 2 bases, with 10 bases spanning the gap. The CDR3 region has the DNA TGTGCCAGCAGCTTTCGGACGAAACAAGAGACCCAGTACTTC. Its protein is CASSFRTKQETQYF.

The genes are TRBV11-2 and TRBJ2-3; D ambiguous. Trimming took 0 bases from V and 1 from J, leaving 11 bases between them. CDR3 length: 16 amino acids. Looked up from germline, CDR1 is SGHAT and CDR2 is FQNNGV. CDR3 protein: CASSLELVLGTDTQYF. DNA for the CDR3: TGTGCCAGCAGCTTAGAGCTAGTTCTCGGCACAGATACGCAGTATTTT.

The chain combines TRBV4-3 with TRBJ1-1; tentative D call: TRBD1 (5 bases). The CDR3 has 14 residues. Looked up from germline, CDR1 is LGHNA and CDR2 is YSLEER. V was clipped by 5 bases and J by 8 bases, with 18 bases between them. CDR3 amino acids: CASSLGQGRLEAFF. The CDR3 nucleotides read TGCGCCAGCAGCTTGGGGCAGGGAAGACTCGAAGCTTTCTTT.

The chain combines TRBV7-3 with TRBJ1-4; D remains unclear. The CDR3 extends over 16 amino acids. CDR1 SGHTA and CDR2 FQGTGA come from the germline V gene. V lost 5 bases and J 2 bases, leaving 15 bases between the germline ends. CDR3 loop: CASSVHTGETNEKLFF. CDR3 sequence (DNA): TGTGCCAGCAGCGTTCATACCGGTGAGACTAATGAAAAACTGTTTTTT.

This clonotype occurred many times. The chain recombines TRBV6-1 with TRBJ1-4, with no clear D. V gave up 6 bases and J gave up 8 bases, with 16 bases separating them. The CDR3 contains 14 residues. Germline CDR1 MNHNS, CDR2 SASEGT. The CDR3 is CASREWRGGEKLFF. CDR3 sequence (DNA): TGTGCCAGCAGAGAGTGGCGGGGAGGGGAAAAACTGTTTTTT.

Turning to this clonotype: A read error may produce the germline difference seen at one junction end. The rearrangement joins TRBV20-1 to TRBJ1-3, with D perhaps matching TRBD1 (5 bases). The length of the CDR3 is 8 residues. Germline V gives CDR1 DFQATT, CDR2 SNEGSKA (reference sequence). The DNA for the CDR3 is TGCAGTGCTAGATTCAGGGACTTT. Residues: CSARFRDF.

This chain joins TRBV6-1 and TRBJ2-6, with 7 bases identical to TRBD1. Per the germline V gene, CDR1 is MNHNS and CDR2 is SASEGT. This CDR3 is 20 amino acids long. Trimming removed 7 bases from V and 1 base from J; junction bases left unmatched: 19. Here the CDR3 reads CASKEKMTGQPFSGANVLTF. CDR3 sequence (DNA): TGTGCCAGCAAAGAAAAAATGACGGGACAGCCCTTTTCTGGGGCCAACGTCCTGACTTTC.

The chain uses TRBV7-2 and TRBJ1-3; D gene unclear. The CDR3 length is 16 residues. The V gene lost 3 bases and the J gene lost 4 bases, with 16 bases spanning the gap. CDR1 is SGHTA and CDR2 is FQGNSA in the germline V gene. The CDR3 DNA sequence: TGTGCCAGCAGCTTTCCGGGCTCGCGGGCGGGAAACACCATATATTTT. Amino acid sequence: CASSFPGSRAGNTIYF. The full variable domain, in which reference TRBV7-2 and TRBJ1-3 provide the parts outside the CDR3, is GAGVSQSPSNKVTEKGKDVELRCDPISGHTALYWYRQSLGQGLEFLIYFQGNSAPDKSGLPSDRFSAERTGGSVSTLTIQRTQQEDSAVYLCASSFPGSRAGNTIYFGEGSWLTVV.

The table lists this clonotype with many counts. The rearrangement joins TRBV12-3 or TRBV12-4 to TRBJ1-2; D is uncertain. The V and J ends lost 1 base and 8 bases respectively, with 8 bases between them. There are 12 residues in the CDR3. The DNA for the CDR3 is TGTGCCAGCAGTTTAGGTAATCAGGGCTACACCTTC. Its protein product is CASSLGNQGYTF.

The chain couples TRBV29-1 to TRBJ2-5; D perhaps matches TRBD2 (6 bases). The CDR3 runs 13 residues. Germline V CDR1 and CDR2: SQVTM, ANQGSEA. Trimming left V 4 bases short and J 5 bases short, with 14 bases between. CDR3 region: CSVARESGETQYF. DNA of the CDR3: TGCAGCGTTGCCAGGGAAAGCGGGGAGACCCAGTACTTC. The variable domain in full, completed from reference TRBV29-1 and TRBJ2-5, reads SAVISQKPSRDICQRGTSLTIQCQVDSQVTMMFWYRQQPGQSLTLIATANQGSEATYESGFVIDKFPISRPNLTFSTLTVSNMSPEDSSIYLCSVARESGETQYFGPGTRLLVL.

Many counts were recorded for this clonotype. The rearrangement uses TRBV19 and TRBJ1-5, with 10 bases that match TRBD1. J lost 6 bases, V lost 10 bases, and 12 bases had no gene match. Per the germline V gene, CDR1 is LNHDA and CDR2 is SQIVND (reference sequence). The CDR3 totals 15 residues. CDR3 DNA: TGTGCCACCAGCAAAGGGACAGGGGATAGTCAGCCCCAGCATTTT. Amino acid sequence: CATSKGTGDSQPQHF.

For the CDR3, the DNA is TGTGCCATCAGTGAGTTGAAGGGGGTGTCACCCCTCCACTTT. Translation gives CAISELKGVSPLHF. V gene TRBV10-3 combines with J gene TRBJ1-6, with D tentatively TRBD1 (6 bases). The CDR3 is made up of 14 amino acids. Germline lookup yields CDR1 ENHRY and CDR2 SYGVKD. V dropped 1 base and J dropped 10 bases, with 11 bases sitting between them.

This clonotype was observed a handful of times. V is TRBV24-1 and J is TRBJ2-5; 14 nucleotides match TRBD2. After removal of 9 bases from V and 1 base from J, the junction contained 3 bases not matched to a gene. The CDR3 length is 15 residues. From germline, CDR1 is KGHDR and CDR2 SFDVKD. In DNA form, the CDR3 reads TGTGCCACCGGGGGACTAGCGGGAGTCCAAGAGACCCAGTACTTC. Translation gives CATGGLAGVQETQYF.

This clonotype occurred many times. The chain uses TRBV7-9 and TRBJ1-5; TRBD1 agrees at 8 bases. With V trimmed by 1 base and J by 1 base, 0 bases remained unmatched. Germline values: CDR1 SEHNR, CDR2 FQNEAQ (reference sequence). The CDR3 totals 15 residues. This chain's CDR3 is CASSLGDRSNQPQHF. CDR3 DNA sequence: TGTGCCAGCAGCTTAGGGGACAGGAGCAATCAGCCCCAGCATTTT.

The chain joins TRBV14 to TRBJ2-7; 15 bases fit TRBD2. Trimming cost V 3 bases and J 1 base; bases outside gene matches: 4. The CDR3 is 17 amino acids. Germline CDR1 and CDR2: SGHDN and FVKESK. The DNA of the CDR3 is TGTGCCAGCAGCCAGGGACTAGCGGGAGGCCGGTCCTACGAGCAGTACTTC. Its translation is CASSQGLAGGRSYEQYF.